This passage covers 6 T cell receptor beta chains from one sample sequenced in a study of TIL therapy for anti-PD-1-resistant metastatic lung cancer. Time point denoted: pre-treatment sample, taken before nivolumab and TIL therapy. Tumor tissue came from excised metastases, mostly pleural nodules or supraclavicular lymph nodes. This was the immunoSEQ v3 assay. Using immunoSEQ multiplex PCR, the repertoire was profiled, and TCRdb retains in-frame clones only, with some absent. The table records 6,500 to 9,000 clones, around 74% of them present only once. The material was tumor tissue, obtained at baseline. These receptors originate from a person between 30 and 80 years old with non-small cell lung cancer.

The chain combines TRBV2 with TRBJ2-7; 14 nucleotides align to TRBD2. V trimming: 5 bases; J trimming: 1 base; junction bases outside the gene matches: 10. Germline-derived CDR1 and CDR2 are SNHLY and FYNNEI. CDR3 length: 18 amino acids. The CDR3 protein is CASSIPGLAGVPSYEQYF. The DNA for the CDR3 is TGTGCCAGCAGTATACCGGGACTAGCGGGAGTTCCTTCCTACGAGCAGTACTTC.

Only one count was recorded for this clone. The gene calls are TRBV29-1 and TRBJ2-5; 7 nucleotides align to TRBD2. V lost 7 bases to trimming and J lost 11 bases; unmatched junction nucleotides: 25. In germline, CDR1 is SQVTM, CDR2 ANQGSEA. This CDR3 is built from 16 residues. CDR3 in amino acids: CSALSPLDYSGGLQYF. CDR3 in DNA: TGCAGCGCCTTGTCGCCCCTCGATTACTCGGGGGGATTGCAGTACTTC.

The rearrangement uses TRBV5-1 and TRBJ2-2, with 9 bases aligning to TRBD2. This CDR3 has 16 amino acids. The V segment lost 0 bases and the J segment 6 bases; nucleotides outside the gene matches: 6. Germline loops: CDR1 SGHRS, CDR2 YFSETQ. CDR3 nucleotide sequence: TGCGCCAGCAGCTTGGGCGGGGGGGCCGGGGCCGGGGAGCTGTTTTTT. Translation gives CASSLGGGAGAGELFF. Based on the CDR3 plus reference TRBV5-1 and TRBJ2-2, the full variable domain is KAGVTQTPRYLIKTRGQQVTLSCSPISGHRSVSWYQQTPGQGLQFLFEYFSETQRNKGNFPGRFSGRQFSNSRSEMNVSTLELGDSALYLCASSLGGGAGAGELFFGEGSRLTVL.

This chain uses TRBV19 with TRBJ1-5; no clear D gene. This CDR3 has 15 residues. Germline CDR1 and CDR2: LNHDA and SQIVND (reference sequence). V lost 3 bases to trimming and J lost 0 bases, with 9 bases between them. This CDR3 reads CASSIKGSSNQPQHF. CDR3 in DNA: TGTGCCAGTAGTATTAAAGGGAGTAGCAATCAGCCCCAGCATTTT.

Sample share makes this clone medium-sized. The chain combines TRBV4-2 with TRBJ2-2, with D unresolved. CDR1 is LGHNA, CDR2 YNFKEQ, per germline. This CDR3 spans 13 amino acids. Trimming shortened V by 0 bases and J by 3 bases, and 2 bases separated the two germline ends. As DNA, the CDR3 is TGTGCCAGCAGCCAAGAATACACCGGGGAGCTGTTTTTT. It yields the protein CASSQEYTGELFF.

CDR3 in DNA: TGTGCCAGCAGTGAGGGGACAGTCGAGCCCCAGCATTTT. Its translation: CASSEGTVEPQHF. V gene TRBV6-1 combines with J gene TRBJ1-5; 7 bases match TRBD1. Germline V gene data show CDR1 as MNHNS and CDR2 as SASEGT. The CDR3 length is 13 residues. V gave up 3 bases and J gave up 8 bases; unmatched junction bases: 4.